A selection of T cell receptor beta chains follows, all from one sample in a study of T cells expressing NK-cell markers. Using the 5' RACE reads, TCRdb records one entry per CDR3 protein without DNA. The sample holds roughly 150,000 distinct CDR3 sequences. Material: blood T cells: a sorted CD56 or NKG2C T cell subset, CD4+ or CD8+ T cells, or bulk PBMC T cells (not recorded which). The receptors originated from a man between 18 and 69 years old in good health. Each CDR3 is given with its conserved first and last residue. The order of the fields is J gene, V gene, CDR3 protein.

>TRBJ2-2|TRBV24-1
CATSDSDSLNTGELFF
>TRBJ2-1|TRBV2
CASSLGQEKFF
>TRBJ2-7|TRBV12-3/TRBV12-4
CASSLGGRSSYEQYF
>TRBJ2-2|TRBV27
CASRLGTGGWDTGELFF
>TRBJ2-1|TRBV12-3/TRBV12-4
CASSFNTIRGYFF
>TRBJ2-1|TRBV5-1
CASSLQGNSYNEQFF
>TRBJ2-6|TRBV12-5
CASGPSGGGGANVLTF
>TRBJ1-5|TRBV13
CASSLLGSNQPQHF
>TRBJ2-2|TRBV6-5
CASSLSGTGNTGELFF
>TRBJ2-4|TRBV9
CASSVGASDIQYF
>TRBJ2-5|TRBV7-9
CASSLVRGLQETQYF
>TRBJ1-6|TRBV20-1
CSARGVREHYNSPLHF
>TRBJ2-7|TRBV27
CASSSPRLTSGEYEQYF
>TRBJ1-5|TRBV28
CASSWTSNQPQHF
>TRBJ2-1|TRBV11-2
CASSPLGGGAWTEQFF
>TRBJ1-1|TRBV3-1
CASRKRGGQGNFGAFF
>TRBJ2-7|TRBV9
CASSAGDSKVYEQYF
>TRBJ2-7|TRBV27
CASSLSALAGHEQYF
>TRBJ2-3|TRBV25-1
CASTSVGVEVTDTQYF
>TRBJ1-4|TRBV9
CASSVAGAINEKLFF
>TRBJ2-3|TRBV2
CASSERSGRSSDTQYF
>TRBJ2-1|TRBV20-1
CSARDRDSGVPIYNEQFF
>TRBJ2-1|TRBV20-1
CSANSLLGSYNEQFF
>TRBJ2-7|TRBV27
CASSLVPGVVYEQYF
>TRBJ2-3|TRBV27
CASSPVAPTGYYTQYF
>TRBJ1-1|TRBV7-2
CASSPTGDRVYTEAFF
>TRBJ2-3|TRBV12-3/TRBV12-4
CASNFGAWGDTQYF
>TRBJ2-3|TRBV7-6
CASSLNSDYPTRTDTQYF
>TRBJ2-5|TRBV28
CASSFMERPETQYF
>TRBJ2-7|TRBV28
CASSVQGLFYEQYF
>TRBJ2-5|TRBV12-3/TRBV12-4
CASSGHEEGLKTQYF
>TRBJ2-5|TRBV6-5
CASSSGLGQETQYF
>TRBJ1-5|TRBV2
CASSREGTGGGQPQHF
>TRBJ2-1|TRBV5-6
CASSATSGSYNEQFF
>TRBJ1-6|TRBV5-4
CASTTNGLSNSPLHF
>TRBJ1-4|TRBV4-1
CASSQAGGPGSNEKLFF
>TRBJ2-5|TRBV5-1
CASSSDEIFEETQYF
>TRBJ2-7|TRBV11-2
CASSLVGHGSYEQYF
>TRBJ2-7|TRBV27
CASSWTGLSHEQYF
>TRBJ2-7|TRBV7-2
CASSQGSLPEQYF
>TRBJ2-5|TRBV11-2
CASSLGRHLPGQGRETQYF
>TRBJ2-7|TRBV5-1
CASSLASGGEANEQYF
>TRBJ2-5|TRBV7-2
CASSLAVGSILETQYF
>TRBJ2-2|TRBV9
CASSTASGVTGELFF
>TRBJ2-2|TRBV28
CASSIPTSGGENTGELFF
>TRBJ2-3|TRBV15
CATSPSLLATDTQYF
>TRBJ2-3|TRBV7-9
CASSLVQRGSGTDTQYF
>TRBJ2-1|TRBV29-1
CSVEDPGRVYNEQFF
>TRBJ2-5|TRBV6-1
CASTQVPSGAETQYF
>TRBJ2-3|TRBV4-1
CASSPLRGTDTQYF
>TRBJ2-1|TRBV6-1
CASRSDSYNEQFF
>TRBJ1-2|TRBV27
CASSLTDRGRYGYTF